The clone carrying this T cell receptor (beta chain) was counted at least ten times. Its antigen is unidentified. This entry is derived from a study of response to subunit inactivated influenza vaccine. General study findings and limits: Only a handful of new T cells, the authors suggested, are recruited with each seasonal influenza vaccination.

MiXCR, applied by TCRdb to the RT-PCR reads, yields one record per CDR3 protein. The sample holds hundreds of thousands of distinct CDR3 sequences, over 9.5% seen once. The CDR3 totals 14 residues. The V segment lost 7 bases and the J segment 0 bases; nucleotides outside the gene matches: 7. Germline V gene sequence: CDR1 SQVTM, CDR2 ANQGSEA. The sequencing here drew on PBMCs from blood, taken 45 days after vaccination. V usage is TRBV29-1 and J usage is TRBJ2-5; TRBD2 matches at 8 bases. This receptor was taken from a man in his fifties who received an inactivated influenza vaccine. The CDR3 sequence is CSAVSAGDQETQYF. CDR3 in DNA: TGCAGCGCCGTATCAGCGGGGGACCAAGAGACCCAGTACTTC.